This TCR beta chain was recovered during a study of T-cell memory formation after mild COVID-19. The wider study: The study found TCR clusters largely donor specific.

Study-level results: Contracting clones localized mainly to CM and EM when CD4+ and mainly to EMRA when CD8+. Memory sampled before infection contained some responding clones, suggesting cross-reactive memory joined.

Libraries for TCRalpha and TCRbeta carried sample barcodes and unique molecular identifiers via 5'RACE. In TCRdb, the 5' RACE reads were re-called with MiXCR into one record per CDR3 protein. The table has around 250,000 distinct CDR3 sequences, approximately 10% seen once. Per germline, CDR1 SGDLS and CDR2 YYNGEE. Trimming cost V 4 bases and J 3 bases; bases outside gene matches: 3. The CDR3 consists of 13 residues. In the case of this clonotype: The antigen remains unidentified.

What was sequenced was PBMCs or a T cell subset sorted from them (not recorded which). This TCR was recovered from a man between 18 and 29 years old who had mild COVID-19 (a few samples of this study predate the infection). Cell type and time point are not known. The chain recombines TRBV9 with TRBJ2-7; 8 nucleotides agree with TRBD1. The CDR3 DNA reads as TGTGCCAGCAGCACCACAGGGGGCTACGAGCAGTACTTC. Translated, it gives CASSTTGGYEQYF.